Listed below are T cell receptor beta chains from one sample, sequenced in a study of cytomegalovirus exposure and HLA in healthy donors. Sequenced by immunoSEQ multiplex PCR; TCRdb stores in-frame clones only, minus some. This sample has about 150,000 clones; more than 75% occur once, and the top ten carry around 13%. Input material: PBMCs. Receptors originate from a man aged 25-45 years in good health and CMV-seropositive. Both conserved end residues are part of each CDR3. D genes are given only for firm matches. Size values are once, few and many counts, or a class for expanded clones, and some rows have none.

j_call v_call clone_size d_call cdr3_aa cdr3_nt
TRBJ2-5 TRBV28 . TRBD1 CASSPTPLDRLETQYF TGTGCCAGCAGTCCTACCCCCCTGGACAGGCTAGAGACCCAGTACTTC
TRBJ1-5 TRBV19 . . CATIAGGGYQPQHF TGTGCGACCATCGCTGGGGGGGGTTATCAGCCCCAGCATTTT
TRBJ2-6 TRBV15 . . CATSRDLGANVLTF TGTGCCACCAGCAGAGATCTGGGGGCCAACGTCCTGACTTTC
TRBJ1-4 TRBV5-4 few TRBD1 CASSLTRNSWTRGHEKLFF TGTGCCAGCAGCTTGACGAGAAACTCATGGACAAGGGGGCACGAAAAACTGTTTTTT
TRBJ1-4 TRBV19 once . CASKSDRLDEKLFF TGTGCCAGCAAGTCCGACAGACTAGATGAAAAACTGTTTTTT
TRBJ2-7 TRBV13 . . CASSLGAGGRPYEQYF TGTGCCAGCAGCTTAGGGGCCGGGGGAAGACCTTACGAGCAGTACTTC
TRBJ2-1 TRBV18 . . CASSLAGYNNEQFF TGTGCCAGCTCACTCGCAGGGTACAACAATGAGCAGTTCTTC
TRBJ2-3 TRBV5-1 . TRBD2 CASSLVLPTSGSRLTDTQYF TGCGCCAGCAGCTTGGTTCTCCCGACTAGCGGGAGTAGGTTGACAGATACGCAGTATTTT
TRBJ2-5 TRBV7-3 . TRBD1 CASSLRDSAQTQYF TGTGCCAGCAGCTTACGGGACAGCGCCCAGACCCAGTACTTC
TRBJ1-1 TRBV11-3 once TRBD1 CASSKTGGTEAFF TGTGCCAGCAGCAAGACAGGGGGCACTGAAGCTTTCTTT
TRBJ1-1 TRBV30 . TRBD1 CAWRGQGTVGTEAFF TGTGCCTGGAGAGGACAGGGGACTGTGGGGACTGAAGCTTTCTTT
TRBJ2-7 TRBV4-3 . TRBD1 CASSQGQAYEQYF TGCGCCAGCAGCCAGGGACAGGCTTACGAGCAGTACTTC
TRBJ2-3 TRBV29-1 . TRBD2 CSVEGGLAGVGGTDTQYF TGCAGCGTTGAAGGCGGACTAGCGGGAGTCGGGGGCACAGATACGCAGTATTTT
TRBJ1-3 TRBV19 . TRBD1 CASGYRGSGNTIYF TGTGCCAGTGGTTACAGGGGGTCTGGAAACACCATATATTTT
TRBJ2-7 TRBV19 . TRBD2 CASSNPGLAPYEQYF TGTGCCAGTAGTAACCCGGGACTAGCCCCCTACGAGCAGTACTTC
TRBJ1-5 TRBV15 . . CATSFRGTNQPQHF TGTGCCACCAGCTTTAGGGGTACCAATCAGCCCCAGCATTTT
TRBJ1-1 TRBV7-2 . . CASSLWGLNTEAFF TGTGCCAGCAGCTTATGGGGCCTGAACACTGAAGCTTTCTTT
TRBJ2-2 TRBV11-2 few . CASSLDGVAGELFF TGTGCCAGCAGCTTAGACGGGGTTGCCGGGGAGCTGTTTTTT
TRBJ1-1 TRBV5-1 . . CASSFWGRVNTEAFF TGCGCCAGCAGCTTTTGGGGCAGAGTGAACACTGAAGCTTTCTTT
TRBJ1-2 TRBV6-6 . . CASSYRQANNYGYTF TGTGCCAGCAGTTACAGGCAGGCTAATAACTATGGCTACACCTTC
TRBJ2-2 TRBV28 . TRBD2 CASSFGLAVTGELFF TGTGCCAGCAGTTTTGGACTAGCAGTCACCGGGGAGCTGTTTTTT
TRBJ2-1 TRBV18 once . CASSQGTDSSYNEQFF TGTGCCAGCTCACAAGGGACGGACAGCTCCTACAATGAGCAGTTCTTC
TRBJ2-2 TRBV27 . TRBD1 CAIRQGANTGELFF TGTGCCATCCGACAGGGGGCCAACACCGGGGAGCTGTTTTTT
TRBJ2-5 TRBV7-2 . . CASSPGEGETQYF TGTGCCAGCAGCCCAGGGGAGGGAGAGACCCAGTACTTC
TRBJ1-1 TRBV10-3 . . CAIRDDREAFF TGTGCCATCAGGGACGACAGGGAAGCTTTCTTT
TRBJ2-7 TRBV5-4 once . CASSLEETSSYEQYF TGTGCCAGCAGCTTAGAAGAGACTTCCTCCTACGAGCAGTACTTC
TRBJ1-1 TRBV4-1 . . CASSQEGSLVAEAFF TGCGCCAGCAGCCAAGAAGGGAGTTTGGTCGCTGAAGCTTTCTTT
TRBJ2-7 TRBV6-5 . . CASSYGLKYEQYF TGTGCCAGCAGTTACGGGCTGAAGTACGAGCAGTACTTC
TRBJ2-7 TRBV18 . TRBD1 CASSPSPGTELYEQYF TGTGCCAGCTCACCTTCACCCGGGACAGAGCTCTACGAGCAGTACTTC
TRBJ2-1 TRBV28 . . CASSLGLHSYNEQFF TGTGCCAGCAGTTTGGGACTTCACTCCTACAATGAGCAGTTCTTC
TRBJ2-7 TRBV5-1 . TRBD2 CASSKTSGSYEQYF TGCGCCAGCAGCAAGACTAGCGGATCCTACGAGCAGTACTTC
TRBJ2-3 TRBV5-1 once . CASSLNLLSTDTQYF TGCGCCAGCAGCTTGAACCTATTAAGCACAGATACGCAGTATTTT
TRBJ2-7 TRBV28 . . CASQSRETYEQYF TGTGCCAGCCAAAGCCGGGAGACCTACGAGCAGTACTTC
TRBJ2-7 TRBV9 . TRBD1 CASSVGTGDYEQYF TGTGCCAGCAGCGTAGGGACAGGAGACTACGAGCAGTACTTC
TRBJ2-2 TRBV28 . TRBD1 CASAPQGANTGELFF TGTGCCAGCGCTCCACAGGGGGCAAACACCGGGGAGCTGTTTTTT
TRBJ1-2 TRBV19 . TRBD1 CASSISGQGNYGYTF TGTGCCAGTAGTATAAGCGGACAGGGTAACTATGGCTACACCTTC
TRBJ2-3 TRBV5-4 . TRBD2 CASSLGLAGGTDTQYF TGTGCCAGCAGCTTAGGACTAGCGGGGGGCACAGATACGCAGTATTTT